This T cell receptor (beta chain) was identified in a study of blood T cell repertoires in COVID-19 (dated by TCRdb to about 2020). The study in broad terms: Collaborator samples came from the United States, Italy and Spain and covered acute and convalescent phases of COVID-19. The material from the prospective study consisted of cDNA or gDNA derived from T cells, B-cell-depleted T cells, or PBMCs. Deeply sampled blood TCRbeta repertoires from subjects exposed to, actively infected with, or recovered from COVID-19 were included in the dataset. The repertoires were released in a freely available public database meant as a resource for research on the immune response to SARS-CoV-2. Samples were obtained from the ongoing ImmuneRACE study (first 160 participants) and from 1,254 subjects provided by 6 global collaborators. The sample metadata nearly always contained a de-identified subject ID, COVID-19 status, age in years and sex. Where available, HLA class I and class II types were obtained from metadata supplied by the sample provider rather than from assay-based typing. Findings and caveats that apply to the study as a whole: Clinical and demographic metadata were provided uncurated, with the amount varying by source and participant.

TCRbeta CDR3 regions were amplified from genomic DNA using the immunoSEQ Assay, a bias-controlled multiplex PCR. In the source study's methods: The number of nucleated cells in each sample was estimated from the amplification of reference gene primers within the assay. Sequence reads were collapsed and filtered to measure the absolute abundance of every unique TCRbeta CDR3 rearrangement. For each sample, productive Simpson clonality was calculated by taking the square root of Simpson's diversity index across productive rearrangements. Imported from immuneACCESS, the table was reduced by TCRdb to in-frame sequences with V and J called. These copies leave out some clones; in studies compared against another copy, an unresolved V gene accounts for under half, and the cause of the remainder is not known. Clone size and the V and J calls come from that table; the DNA yielded D and trimming. The sample has over 100,000 clones on record, about 88% of them singletons. The ten largest clones add up to roughly 3.1% of the sample.

On this clone itself: Its antigen remains unidentified. Base qualities are missing; no much larger clone stands one base away.

The collaborating institutions used their own protocols to collect whole blood in K2EDTA tubes. Collaborator samples were shipped for TCRbeta analysis as frozen whole blood, isolated PBMCs, or DNA extracted from either sample type. From a lookup of the germline V gene, CDR1 and CDR2 are MRHNA and SNTAGT. V is cut back by 3 bases and J by 7 bases, with 15 bases in the junction unmatched. The CDR3, from cysteine to phenylalanine, totals 18 residues. Left in the record is the CDR3 DNA by itself, 54 bases read in frame from the first base. Recombination linked TRBV6-4 to TRBJ2-1; a stretch of 10 junction bases matches TRBD1. This TCR came from a man aged 45-65 years with active or convalescent COVID-19. The sample was peripheral blood. Read as DNA, the sequence is TGTGCCAGCAGTGAAGTCGCCGACCGCCGACAGGGGGCGAATGAGCAGTTCTTC. Its amino acids are CASSEVADRRQGANEQFF.